One sample yielded the 32 T cell receptor beta chains listed below, sequenced in a study of blood T cell repertoires in COVID-19. TCRdb keeps only in-frame clones here, not all; method: immunoSEQ multiplex PCR. Altogether 95,000 or so clones are present, 80% to 90% being singletons, with the ten largest covering approximately 17%. Sequencing input: peripheral blood. All receptors derive from a human donor in a cohort sampled during active COVID-19.

V and J are TRBV18 and TRBJ1-5; TRBD1 aligns across 7 bases. The germline gives CDR1 KGHSH, CDR2 LQKENI. CDR3 size: 19 residues. V dropped 2 bases and J dropped 2; count of bases not matched to a gene: 15. The CDR3 protein is CASSPERTGLPRRNQPQHF. Here the CDR3 DNA reads TGTGCCAGCTCACCAGAGAGGACAGGACTCCCGCGTCGCAATCAGCCCCAGCATTTT. The full variable domain, rest sourced from reference TRBV18 and TRBJ1-5, is NAGVMQNPRHLVRRRGQEARLRCSPMKGHSHVYWYRQLPEEGLKFMVYLQKENIIDESGMPKERFSAEFPKEGPSILRIQQVVRGDSAAYFCASSPERTGLPRRNQPQHFGDGTRLSIL.

The chain recombines TRBV19 with TRBJ1-5; tentative D call: TRBD1 (6 bases). V was trimmed by 2 bases and J by 2 bases, leaving 13 bases between them. The germline V gene has CDR1 LNHDA and CDR2 SQIVND (reference sequence). This CDR3 is 16 amino acids long. The CDR3 loop reads CASSILGAGGNQPQHF. CDR3 nucleotide sequence: TGTGCCAGTAGTATATTGGGGGCCGGGGGCAATCAGCCCCAGCATTTT.

This chain connects TRBV12-3 or TRBV12-4 to TRBJ1-1; a weak D match, TRBD1 (6 bases). Trimming removed 5 bases at V and 4 bases at J, with 11 bases between. The CDR3 consists of 13 residues. This CDR3 reads CASSHNRATEAFF. CDR3 in DNA: TGTGCCAGCAGTCATAACAGGGCCACTGAAGCTTTCTTT.

The rearrangement links TRBV3-1 (or the pseudogene TRBV3-2) to TRBJ1-2; D is unresolved. This CDR3 is built from 13 residues. Germline V gene lookup returns CDR1 LGHDT and CDR2 YNNKEL (reference sequence). The V gene lost 3 bases and the J gene lost 4 bases, with 9 bases spanning the gap. CDR3 amino acids: CASSQRESYGYTF. The DNA of the CDR3 is TGTGCCAGCAGCCAGCGAGAGTCCTATGGCTACACCTTC.

The chain carries TRBV25-1 and TRBJ2-7, with 7 positions matching TRBD1. The V segment lost 2 bases and the J segment 4 bases; nucleotides outside the gene matches: 11. This CDR3 spans 16 amino acids. Looked up from germline, CDR1 is MGHDK and CDR2 is SYGVNS. Here the CDR3 reads CASSETTGTARYEQYF. The CDR3 DNA is TGTGCCAGCAGTGAAACGACCGGGACAGCACGTTACGAGCAGTACTTC.

This chain links TRBV7-9 with TRBJ2-2, with D perhaps TRBD2 (5 bases). CDR3 length: 14 residues. Trimming cost V 5 bases and J 5 bases, with 12 bases left between them. The germline CDR1 and CDR2 sequences are SEHNR and FQNEAQ (reference sequence). CDR3 in amino acids: CASSRGEGTGELFF. CDR3 sequence (DNA): TGTGCCAGCAGCCGCGGAGAGGGTACCGGGGAGCTGTTTTTT.

The chain joins TRBV11-2 to TRBJ2-7, with 11 bases identical to TRBD2. Trimming cost V 1 base and J 6 bases; bases outside gene matches: 8. This CDR3 has 16 residues. The germline V gene encodes CDR1 SGHAT and CDR2 FQNNGV. In nucleotides, the CDR3 is TGTGCCAGCAGCTTAGTTCGAGCTAGCGGGGGGACCGAGCAGTACTTC. Amino acid sequence: CASSLVRASGGTEQYF.

This chain links TRBV5-1 with TRBJ1-1, with 8 bases that match TRBD1. The CDR3 sequence is 14 residues long. Per germline, CDR1 SGHRS and CDR2 YFSETQ. V lost 4 bases, J lost 4 bases, and 6 bases stayed unmatched. CDR3 residues: CASSLSGGLTEAFF. The CDR3 region has the DNA TGCGCCAGCAGCCTCTCAGGGGGCCTCACTGAAGCTTTCTTT.

This clone turned up a few times. The J gene is TRBJ1-5, the V gene TRBV7-2; weak D call: TRBD1 (6 bases). Trimming cost V 4 bases and J 6 bases, with 13 bases left between them. Germline V gene data show CDR1 as SGHTA and CDR2 as FQGNSA. The CDR3 consists of 14 residues. The CDR3: CASSSDRLGQPQHF. The DNA for the CDR3 is TGTGCCAGCAGCTCAGACAGGCTCGGTCAGCCCCAGCATTTT.

This clone has just a few counts. The chain combines TRBV5-6 with TRBJ1-5; no firm D call. Trimming pared 1 base from V and 1 base from J, leaving 6 bases between. The CDR3 is made up of 14 amino acids. CDR1 is SGHDT and CDR2 is YYEEEE in the germline V gene. The CDR3 spells CASSLPGSNQPQHF. The DNA for the CDR3 is TGTGCCAGCAGCTTGCCGGGAAGCAATCAGCCCCAGCATTTT.

V usage is TRBV4-1 and J usage is TRBJ2-1; weak D call: TRBD2 (6 bases). There are 15 residues in the CDR3. Germline CDR1 is MGHRA and CDR2 is YSYEKL. V was clipped by 2 bases and J by 4 bases, with 12 bases between them. CDR3 in amino acids: CASSQWGLAYNEQFF. Here the CDR3 DNA reads TGCGCCAGCAGCCAATGGGGACTGGCATACAATGAGCAGTTCTTC.

V usage is TRBV29-1 and J usage is TRBJ2-7; weak D call: TRBD2 (6 bases). The CDR3 has 14 amino acids. Trimming left V 2 bases short and J 5 bases short, with 16 bases between. Germline V gene sequence: CDR1 SQVTM, CDR2 ANQGSEA. CDR3 sequence (DNA): TGCAGCGTTGAATTGGGGGGAAAAAGCGACGAGCAGTACTTC. Translated, it gives CSVELGGKSDEQYF.

This rearrangement joins TRBV18 to TRBJ2-7; 8 positions match TRBD1. The CDR3 has 15 amino acids. Losses at the gene ends were 6 bases for V and 1 base for J; bases not matched to a gene: 8. Germline CDR1 and CDR2: KGHSH and LQKENI. In DNA form, the CDR3 reads TGTGCCAGCTCCCGGGACAGGAGTGCTTCCTACGAGCAGTACTTC. It is translated as CASSRDRSASYEQYF.

This clone was seen only once. The CDR3 loop is CASSLLGTEAFF. The CDR3 DNA reads as TGTGCCAGCAGCTTATTGGGGACAGAAGCTTTCTTT. This chain connects TRBV7-9 to TRBJ1-1; D is perhaps TRBD1 (6 bases). Germline values: CDR1 SEHNR, CDR2 FQNEAQ (reference sequence). The CDR3 contains 12 residues. V gave up 2 bases and J gave up 8 bases, with 9 bases separating them.

This chain connects TRBV10-3 to TRBJ2-3; possible D gene TRBD2, 5 bases. The V end was cut by 10 bases, the J end by 4 bases, with 12 bases between. Per the germline V gene, CDR1 is ENHRY and CDR2 is SYGVKD. CDR3 length equals 12 residues. The CDR3 protein is CATGRGSDTQYF. The CDR3 DNA sequence: TGTGCCACCGGCCGGGGATCAGATACGCAGTATTTT.

The V gene is TRBV9, the J gene TRBJ2-1; D possibly corresponds to TRBD1 (5 bases). Germline V gene lookup returns CDR1 SGDLS and CDR2 YYNGEE. The V end lost 5 bases, the J end lost 6 bases, and 15 bases lay between the germline ends. The CDR3 covers 14 residues. CDR3 sequence: CASSSRTLTNEQFF. In DNA form, the CDR3 reads TGTGCCAGCAGTTCCAGGACATTAACCAATGAGCAGTTCTTC.

The rearrangement joins TRBV30 to TRBJ1-6; TRBD1 matches at 8 bases. Trimming cost V 3 bases and J 10 bases; bases outside gene matches: 11. The CDR3 loop spans 15 amino acids. Germline CDR1 reads GTSNPN; CDR2 reads SVGIG (reference sequence). CDR3 nucleotide sequence: TGTGCCTGGAGGGCGACAGGGGCCACAGGGTCACCCCTCCACTTT. The encoded protein is CAWRATGATGSPLHF.

This clone is a singleton in its sample. The chain links TRBV7-8 to TRBJ2-5; maybe TRBD2 (5 bases). The CDR3 covers 14 residues. Per germline, CDR1 SGHVS and CDR2 FQNEAQ. The V end lost 5 bases, the J end lost 5 bases, and 15 bases lay between the germline ends. The chain's CDR3 is CASSRGYVRETQYF. The CDR3 nucleotides are TGTGCCAGCAGCCGAGGGTATGTTCGGGAGACCCAGTACTTC.

This clone was observed a handful of times. The chain combines TRBV27 with TRBJ1-1, with D possibly matching TRBD1 (5 bases). Germline V CDR1 and CDR2: MNHEY, SMNVEV (reference sequence). The V gene lost 1 base and the J gene lost 8 bases, with 17 bases spanning the gap. The CDR3 contains 15 residues. The CDR3 is CASSLLGVGLTEAFF. The CDR3 nucleotides read TGTGCCAGCAGTTTATTAGGGGTGGGTCTCACCGAAGCTTTCTTT.

The chain carries TRBV10-3 and TRBJ1-5; D call uncertain. Trimming took 8 bases from V and 4 from J, leaving 9 bases between them. Germline V gene lookup returns CDR1 ENHRY and CDR2 SYGVKD. CDR3 length: 12 residues. CDR3 region: CAIEAGNQPQHF. DNA of the CDR3: TGTGCCATCGAGGCGGGGAATCAGCCCCAGCATTTT.

The chain employs TRBV27 and TRBJ1-2; D ambiguous. The CDR3 is made up of 15 amino acids. Germline assignment: CDR1 MNHEY and CDR2 SMNVEV (reference sequence). Trimming cost V 1 base and J 5 bases, with 14 bases left between them. CDR3 DNA sequence: TGTGCCAGCAGTTTATTGGCCGCAGGAAGATATGGCTACACCTTC. It encodes CASSLLAAGRYGYTF.

J is TRBJ2-5 and V is TRBV3-1 (or the pseudogene TRBV3-2); TRBD1 is a possible D gene (6 bases). Trimming took off 5 bases at V and 0 bases at J, with 16 bases between the two ends. Germline V lookup: CDR1 LGHDT, CDR2 YNNKEL (reference sequence). CDR3 size: 16 residues. For the CDR3, the DNA is TGTGCCAGCAGCTCCCGGGACACAACTTACCAAGAGACCCAGTACTTC. Amino acid sequence: CASSSRDTTYQETQYF.

The chain links TRBV6-5 to TRBJ2-2; D call uncertain. Germline V gene sequence: CDR1 MNHEY, CDR2 SVGAGI. The CDR3 length is 14 residues. The CDR3 protein is CASSRFVDTGELFF. The CDR3 nucleotides are TGTGCTTCTTCCCGGTTCGTGGACACCGGGGAGCTGTTTTTT.

This chain connects TRBV14 to TRBJ2-7; 14 bases agree with TRBD2. V lost 3 bases, J lost 4 bases, and 2 bases stayed unmatched. There are 15 residues in the CDR3. Germline assignment: CDR1 SGHDN and CDR2 FVKESK. CDR3 region: CASSQGLAGVYEQYF. CDR3 bases: TGTGCCAGCAGCCAGGGACTAGCGGGGGTTTACGAGCAGTACTTC. Full variable domain (outside the CDR3, taken from reference TRBV14 and TRBJ2-7): EAGVTQFPSHSVIEKGQTVTLRCDPISGHDNLYWYRRVMGKEIKFLLHFVKESKQDESGMPNNRFLAERTGGTYSTLKVQPAELEDSGVYFCASSQGLAGVYEQYFGPGTRLTVT.

The J gene is TRBJ2-3, the V gene TRBV18; a possible D gene is TRBD2 (6 bases). This CDR3 comprises 15 residues. The ends were cut back, 8 bases at V and 0 bases at J, with 15 bases in the middle. The germline gives CDR1 KGHSH, CDR2 LQKENI. The CDR3 DNA is TGTGCCAGCGTGGGAGGTTCCTATAGCACAGATACGCAGTATTTT. This translates into CASVGGSYSTDTQYF.

This clone has more than one count but fewer than ten. The chain employs TRBV5-4 and TRBJ1-2; D gene uncertain. V was clipped by 4 bases and J by 1 base, with 17 bases between them. This CDR3 comprises 16 residues. Germline V lookup: CDR1 SGHNT, CDR2 YYREEE (reference sequence). Here the CDR3 DNA reads TGTGCCAGCAGCCCCGCCGGGAATAGTTTTAACTATGGCTACACCTTC. Protein product: CASSPAGNSFNYGYTF.

This clone was counted many times. The chain has TRBV6-6 and TRBJ1-3; D is undetermined. Germline CDR1 is MNHNY and CDR2 is SVGAGI (reference sequence). Trimming took off 5 bases at V and 9 bases at J, with 20 bases between the two ends. The length of the CDR3 is 15 residues. This chain's CDR3 is CASSTPGVRTLTIYF. The DNA for the CDR3 is TGTGCCAGCAGTACCCCCGGGGTCAGGACGCTCACCATATATTTT.

The chain carries TRBV30 and TRBJ1-5; unclear D gene. The germline CDR1 and CDR2 sequences are GTSNPN and SVGIG (reference sequence). V dropped 2 bases and J dropped 0 bases, with 11 bases sitting between them. The CDR3 consists of 15 residues. The CDR3 DNA reads TGTGCCTGGAGTCTTTGGGGAGGTAGCAATCAGCCCCAGCATTTT. Its translation is CAWSLWGGSNQPQHF. The variable domain in full, with the rest retrieved from reference TRBV30 and TRBJ1-5, is SQTIHQWPATLVQPVGSPLSLECTVEGTSNPNLYWYRQAAGRGLQLLFYSVGIGQISSEVPQNLSASRPQDRQFILSSKKLLLSDSGFYLCAWSLWGGSNQPQHFGDGTRLSIL.

The J gene is TRBJ2-2, the V gene TRBV6-5; no clear D gene. The CDR3 is 15 residues long. Germline CDR1 MNHEY, CDR2 SVGAGI. V lost 3 bases and J 3 bases, leaving 11 bases between the germline ends. CDR3 sequence (DNA): TGTGCCAGCAGTTATTCCGGAGATTACACCGGGGAGCTGTTTTTT. This translates into CASSYSGDYTGELFF.

The rearrangement uses TRBV11-2 and TRBJ1-1, with D perhaps matching TRBD1 (5 bases). Trimming removed 5 bases at V and 0 bases at J, with 13 bases between. This CDR3 is built from 15 residues. From germline, CDR1 is SGHAT and CDR2 FQNNGV. The CDR3 DNA reads as TGTGCCAGCAGCCGTTTCGGACACTTGAACACTGAAGCTTTCTTT. Translated, it gives CASSRFGHLNTEAFF. Full variable domain (rest looked up from reference TRBV11-2 and TRBJ1-1): EAGVAQSPRYKIIEKRQSVAFWCNPISGHATLYWYQQILGQGPKLLIQFQNNGVVDDSQLPKDRFSAERLKGVDSTLKIQPAKLEDSAVYLCASSRFGHLNTEAFFGQGTRLTVV.

The V gene is TRBV6-5, the J gene TRBJ2-1, with 9 bases fitting TRBD2. V lost 4 bases, J lost 2 bases, and 6 bases stayed unmatched. The CDR3 consists of 16 residues. From germline, CDR1 is MNHEY and CDR2 SVGAGI. CDR3 amino acids: CASSSIIAGAYNEQFF. CDR3 DNA sequence: TGTGCCAGCAGTTCCATAATAGCGGGGGCCTACAATGAGCAGTTCTTC.

The rearrangement joins TRBV2 to TRBJ1-2; D possibly corresponds to TRBD1 (5 bases). CDR1 SNHLY and CDR2 FYNNEI come from the germline V gene. V lost 4 bases and J 5 bases, leaving 11 bases between the germline ends. The CDR3 extends over 13 amino acids. The CDR3 sequence is CASSGQGQYGYTF. The CDR3 coding sequence is TGTGCCAGCAGTGGGCAGGGCCAATATGGCTACACCTTC.